This TCR beta chain originates from a study of blood T cell repertoires in COVID-19. Turning to the study itself: Researchers got acute and convalescent COVID-19 samples from the United States, Italy and Spain.

Only in-frame clones appear in the TCRdb table, and some are missing; sequencing was by immunoSEQ multiplex PCR. The table lists approximately 190,000 clones, about 85% of them singletons. Trimming stripped 3 bases from V and 4 bases from J, with 11 bases between. The CDR3 runs to 14 residues. Germline V gives CDR1 LNHNV, CDR2 YYDKDF (reference sequence). The receptor was derived from a human donor in a cohort sampled during active COVID-19. V usage is TRBV15 and J usage is TRBJ2-3; D ambiguous. The sequencing input was peripheral blood. For the CDR3, the DNA is TGTGCCACCAGCAGGGTACCGCAGTCAGATACGCAGTATTTT. It specifies CATSRVPQSDTQYF. The variable domain in full, with the rest retrieved from reference TRBV15 and TRBJ2-3, is DAMVIQNPRYQVTQFGKPVTLSCSQTLNHNVMYWYQQKSSQAPKLLFHYYDKDFNNEADTPDNFQSRRPNTSFCFLDIRSPGLGDTAMYLCATSRVPQSDTQYFGPGTRLTVL.